The text below deals with one T cell receptor beta chain. The antigen remains unidentified. The data were obtained in a study of T-cell memory formation after mild COVID-19. Study as a whole: In these data, TCR clusters were largely donor specific. Study-level results: Some SARS-CoV-2-responding clones were already detected in memory before infection. Clonal second-wave expansions that peaked on day 37 had unconfirmed SARS-CoV-2 specificity. Clones that contracted from day 15 to 85 were balanced CD4/CD8, while later expanders leaned CD4+.

CDR1 LGHDT and CDR2 YNNKEL come from the germline V gene (reference sequence). V lost 3 bases and J 6 bases, leaving 8 bases between the germline ends. The CDR3 runs to 12 residues. TCRdb reprocessed the 5' RACE reads via MiXCR and lists one record per CDR3 protein. The sample contains about 190,000 distinct CDR3 sequences, approximately 16% of which appear only once. This rearrangement joins TRBV3-1 to TRBJ1-1; possibly TRBD1 for D (5 bases). This TCR was recovered from an adult woman who had mild COVID-19 (a few samples of this study predate the infection). Cell type and time point are not known. Sequenced: PBMCs or a T cell subset sorted from them (not recorded which). CDR3 loop: CASSQGGAEAFF. DNA of the CDR3: TGTGCCAGCAGCCAGGGGGGAGCTGAAGCTTTCTTT.